Detailed here is one TCR beta chain. Its target is not known. Germline assignment: CDR1 MGHRA and CDR2 YSYEKL. The CDR3 length is 17 residues. Trimming removed 1 base at V and 0 bases at J, with 13 bases between. This specimen comes from a study of blood T cells in healthy people across ages. A J-beta primer mix and a sample-barcoded 5' primer were used in a second PCR of roughly 6 to 12 cycles. MiXCR, run by TCRdb on the 5' RACE reads, gives a single entry per CDR3 protein. The sample lists about 1.4 million distinct CDR3 sequences; roughly 59% were seen once. Findings of the study overall: Researchers report that TCR beta diversity correlated strongly with naive T cell percentage. It was held that the diversity estimates obtained from one million T cells were underestimates.

The chain uses TRBV4-1 and TRBJ2-1, with D possibly matching TRBD1 (5 bases). The specimen sequenced was blood. The sequence derives from a man between 18 and 29 years old in good health. CDR3 nucleotide sequence: TGCGCCAGCAGCCAAGGCAGGATGGACACCTCCTACAATGAGCAGTTCTTC. This encodes CASSQGRMDTSYNEQFF.